This TCR beta chain was sequenced during a study of radiotherapy plus CTLA-4 blockade in lung cancer. Findings and limits, study-wide: Researchers report tumor-derived TCR clones expanding in blood after radiotherapy plus ipilimumab.

The germline V gene has CDR1 SQVTM and CDR2 ANQGSEA. The length of the CDR3 is 13 residues. The J segment lost 3 bases and the V segment lost 7 bases, leaving 6 bases of the junction unmatched. Of note for this clone: Its antigen is undetermined.

Generated by immunoSEQ multiplex PCR, the TCRdb table keeps only in-frame clones and is missing some. The sample contains about 59,000 clones, 65% to 80% of which appear only once. The specimen was peripheral blood, collected from a patient treated with radiotherapy plus ipilimumab. This sequence joins TRBV29-1 and TRBJ1-5; 7 bases agree with TRBD1. This receptor was taken from a human donor with non-small cell lung cancer whose response to radiotherapy plus ipilimumab could not be evaluated. Here the CDR3 DNA reads TGCAGCGCCGCGACAGGGCTCAATCAGCCCCAGCATTTT. This gives the protein CSAATGLNQPQHF.